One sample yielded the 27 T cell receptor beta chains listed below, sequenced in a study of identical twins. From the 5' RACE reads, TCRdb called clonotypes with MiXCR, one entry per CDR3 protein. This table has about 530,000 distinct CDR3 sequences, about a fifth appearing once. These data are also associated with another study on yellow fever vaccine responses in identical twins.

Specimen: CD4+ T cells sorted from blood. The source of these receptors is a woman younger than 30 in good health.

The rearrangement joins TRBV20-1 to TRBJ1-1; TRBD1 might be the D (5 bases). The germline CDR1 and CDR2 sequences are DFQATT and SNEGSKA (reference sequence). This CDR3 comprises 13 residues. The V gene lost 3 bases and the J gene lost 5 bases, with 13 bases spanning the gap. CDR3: CSARTVGGTEAFF. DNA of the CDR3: TGCAGTGCTAGGACAGTGGGGGGAACTGAAGCTTTCTTT.

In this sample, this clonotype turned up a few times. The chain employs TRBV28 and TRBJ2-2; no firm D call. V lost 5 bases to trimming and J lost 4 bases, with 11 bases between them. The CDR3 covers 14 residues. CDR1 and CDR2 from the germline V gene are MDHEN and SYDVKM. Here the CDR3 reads CASSGPLGTGELFF. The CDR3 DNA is TGTGCCAGCAGTGGGCCACTGGGCACCGGGGAGCTGTTTTTT.

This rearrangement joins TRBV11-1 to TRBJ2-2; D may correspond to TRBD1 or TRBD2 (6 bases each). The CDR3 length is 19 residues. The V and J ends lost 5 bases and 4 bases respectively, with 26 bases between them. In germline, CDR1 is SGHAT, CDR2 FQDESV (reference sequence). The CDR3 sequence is CASSPIPRRGVGITGELFF. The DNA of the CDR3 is TGTGCCAGCAGCCCTATACCCCGTAGGGGGGTCGGGATCACCGGGGAGCTGTTTTTT.

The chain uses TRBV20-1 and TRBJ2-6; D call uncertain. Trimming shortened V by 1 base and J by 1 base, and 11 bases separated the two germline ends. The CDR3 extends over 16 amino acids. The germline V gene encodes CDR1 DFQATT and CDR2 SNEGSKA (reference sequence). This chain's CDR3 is CSARVHGSSGANVLTF. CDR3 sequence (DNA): TGCAGTGCTAGAGTTCACGGATCTTCTGGGGCCAACGTCCTGACTTTC.

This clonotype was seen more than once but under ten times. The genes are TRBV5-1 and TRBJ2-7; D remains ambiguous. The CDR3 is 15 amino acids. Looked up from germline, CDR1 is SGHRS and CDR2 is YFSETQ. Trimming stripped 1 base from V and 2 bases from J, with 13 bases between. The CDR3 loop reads CASSLRQENPYEQYV. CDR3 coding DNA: TGCGCCAGCAGCTTGAGGCAGGAGAACCCCTACGAGCAGTACGTC.

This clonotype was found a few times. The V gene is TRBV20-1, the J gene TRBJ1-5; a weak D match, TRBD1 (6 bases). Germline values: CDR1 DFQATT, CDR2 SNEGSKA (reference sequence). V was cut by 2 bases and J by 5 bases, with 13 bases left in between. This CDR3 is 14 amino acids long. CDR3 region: CSARPGTFDQPQHF. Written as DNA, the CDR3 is TGCAGTGCTAGACCCGGGACATTCGATCAGCCCCAGCATTTT.

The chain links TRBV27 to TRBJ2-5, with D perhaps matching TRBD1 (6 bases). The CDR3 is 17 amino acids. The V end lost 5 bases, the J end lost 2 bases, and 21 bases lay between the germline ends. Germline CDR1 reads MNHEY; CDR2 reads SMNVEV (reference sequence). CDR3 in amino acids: CASSPTGWTDLQETQYF. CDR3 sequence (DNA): TGTGCCAGCAGTCCTACCGGGTGGACAGATCTACAAGAGACCCAGTACTTC.

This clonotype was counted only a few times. The CDR3 DNA reads as TGTGCCATCAGTGATCGGGTACAGAGCCTCTGGGAGCAGTACTTC. As protein: CAISDRVQSLWEQYF. V usage is TRBV10-3 and J usage is TRBJ2-7, with unresolved D. This CDR3 has 15 amino acids. Germline CDR1 is ENHRY and CDR2 is SYGVKD. Between the trimmed V and J ends, which lost 3 bases and 7 bases, there was a span of 19 bases.

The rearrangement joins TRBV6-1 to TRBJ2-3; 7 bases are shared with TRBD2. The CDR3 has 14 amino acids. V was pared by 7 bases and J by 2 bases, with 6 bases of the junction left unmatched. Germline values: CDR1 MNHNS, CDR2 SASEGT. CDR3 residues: CASTQRGPTDTQYF. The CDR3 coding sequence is TGTGCCAGCACCCAGCGGGGACCCACAGATACGCAGTATTTT.

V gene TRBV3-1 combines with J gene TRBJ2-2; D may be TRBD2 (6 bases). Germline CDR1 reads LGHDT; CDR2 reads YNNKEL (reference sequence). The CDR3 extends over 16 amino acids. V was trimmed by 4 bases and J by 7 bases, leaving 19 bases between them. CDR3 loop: CASSRNAGPAIGELFF. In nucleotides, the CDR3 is TGTGCCAGCAGCCGCAATGCGGGGCCGGCTATCGGGGAGCTGTTTTTT.

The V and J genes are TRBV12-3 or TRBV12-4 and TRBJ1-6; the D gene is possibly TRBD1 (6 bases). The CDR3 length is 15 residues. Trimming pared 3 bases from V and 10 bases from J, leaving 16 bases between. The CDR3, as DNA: TGTGCCAGCAGTTTCAGGACAGCGTCCCGCTCACCCCTCCACTTT. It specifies CASSFRTASRSPLHF.

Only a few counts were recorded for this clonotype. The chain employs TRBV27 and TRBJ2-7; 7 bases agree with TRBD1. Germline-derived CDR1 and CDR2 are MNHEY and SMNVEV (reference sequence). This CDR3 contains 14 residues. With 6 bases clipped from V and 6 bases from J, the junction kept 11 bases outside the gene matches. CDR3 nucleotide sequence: TGTGCCAGCAGCCCCGGGACAGATCCCTCCGAGCAGTACGTC. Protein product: CASSPGTDPSEQYV.

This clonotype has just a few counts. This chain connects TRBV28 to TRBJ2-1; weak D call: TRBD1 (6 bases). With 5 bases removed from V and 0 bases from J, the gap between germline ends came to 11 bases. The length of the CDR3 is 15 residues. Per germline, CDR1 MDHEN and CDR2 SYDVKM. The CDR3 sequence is CASSTGQLSYNEQFF. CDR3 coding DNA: TGTGCCAGCAGTACGGGACAACTCTCCTACAATGAGCAGTTCTTC. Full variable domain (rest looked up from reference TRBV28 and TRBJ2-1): DVKVTQSSRYLVKRTGEKVFLECVQDMDHENMFWYRQDPGLGLRLIYFSYDVKMKEKGDIPEGYSVSREKKERFSLILESASTNQTSMYLCASSTGQLSYNEQFFGPGTRLTVL.

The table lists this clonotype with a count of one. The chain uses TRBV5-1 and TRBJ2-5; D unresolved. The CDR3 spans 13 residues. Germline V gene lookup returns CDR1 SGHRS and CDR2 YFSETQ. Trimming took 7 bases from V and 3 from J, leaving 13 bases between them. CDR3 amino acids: CASEYFEKETQYF. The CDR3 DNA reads TGCGCCAGCGAGTACTTTGAGAAAGAGACCCAGTACTTC.

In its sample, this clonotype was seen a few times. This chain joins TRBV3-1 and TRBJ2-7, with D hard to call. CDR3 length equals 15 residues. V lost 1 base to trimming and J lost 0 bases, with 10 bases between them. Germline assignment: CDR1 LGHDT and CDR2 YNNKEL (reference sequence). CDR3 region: CASSQGSGNSYEQYF. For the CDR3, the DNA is TGTGCCAGCAGCCAAGGGTCTGGTAACTCCTACGAGCAGTACTTC.

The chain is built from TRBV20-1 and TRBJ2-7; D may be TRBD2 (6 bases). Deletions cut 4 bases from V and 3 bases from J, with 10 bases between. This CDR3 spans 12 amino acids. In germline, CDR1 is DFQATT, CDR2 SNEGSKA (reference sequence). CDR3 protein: CSAKPGSYEQYF. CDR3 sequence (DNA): TGCAGTGCTAAGCCCGGGAGCTACGAGCAGTACTTC.

The CDR3: CASSSGLAGAVEQYF. CDR3 in DNA: TGTGCCAGCAGCTCGGGACTAGCGGGAGCGGTCGAGCAGTACTTC. The rearrangement links TRBV3-1 to TRBJ2-7; the match to TRBD2 covers 14 bases. The germline gives CDR1 LGHDT, CDR2 YNNKEL (reference sequence). With V trimmed by 5 bases and J by 6 bases, 6 bases remained unmatched. CDR3 length equals 15 residues.

For the CDR3, the DNA is TGCGCCAGCAGCTTGACTAGCGGGAGATCGGCCGGGGAGCTGTTTTTT. It encodes CASSLTSGRSAGELFF. J is TRBJ2-2 and V is TRBV5-1; TRBD2 aligns across 11 bases. J lost 6 bases, V lost 1 base, and 5 bases had no gene match. The CDR3 consists of 16 residues. Per the germline V gene, CDR1 is SGHRS and CDR2 is YFSETQ.

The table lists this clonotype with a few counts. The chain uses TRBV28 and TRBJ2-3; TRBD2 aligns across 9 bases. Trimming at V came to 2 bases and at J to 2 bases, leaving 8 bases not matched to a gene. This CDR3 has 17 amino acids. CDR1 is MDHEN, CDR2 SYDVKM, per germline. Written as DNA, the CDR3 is TGTGCCAGCAGTTTAGCCAGACTAGCGGAAGACACAGATACGCAGTATTTT. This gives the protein CASSLARLAEDTDTQYF. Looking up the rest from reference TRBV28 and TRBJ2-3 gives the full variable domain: DVKVTQSSRYLVKRTGEKVFLECVQDMDHENMFWYRQDPGLGLRLIYFSYDVKMKEKGDIPEGYSVSREKKERFSLILESASTNQTSMYLCASSLARLAEDTDTQYFGPGTRLTVL.

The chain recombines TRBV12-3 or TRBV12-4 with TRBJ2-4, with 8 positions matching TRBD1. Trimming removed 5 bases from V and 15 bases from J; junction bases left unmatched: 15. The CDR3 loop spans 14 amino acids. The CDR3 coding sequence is TGTGCCAGCAGTCCCTCCCGGGCAGGGGGCGCCCCGTACTTC. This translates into CASSPSRAGGAPYF.

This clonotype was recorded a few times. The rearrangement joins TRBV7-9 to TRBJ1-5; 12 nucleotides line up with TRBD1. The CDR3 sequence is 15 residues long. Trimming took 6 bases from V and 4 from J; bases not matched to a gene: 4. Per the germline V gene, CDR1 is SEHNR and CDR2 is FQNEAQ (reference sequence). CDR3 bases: TGTGCCAGCAGAGAGGGACAGGGGGCAAATCAGCCCCAGCATTTT. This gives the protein CASREGQGANQPQHF.

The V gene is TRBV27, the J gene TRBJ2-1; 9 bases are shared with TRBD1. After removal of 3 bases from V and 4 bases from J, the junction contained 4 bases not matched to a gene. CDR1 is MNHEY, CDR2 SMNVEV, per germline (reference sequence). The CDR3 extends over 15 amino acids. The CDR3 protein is CASSLLGQGYNEQFF. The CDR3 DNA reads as TGTGCCAGCAGTTTGTTGGGACAGGGATACAATGAGCAGTTCTTC.

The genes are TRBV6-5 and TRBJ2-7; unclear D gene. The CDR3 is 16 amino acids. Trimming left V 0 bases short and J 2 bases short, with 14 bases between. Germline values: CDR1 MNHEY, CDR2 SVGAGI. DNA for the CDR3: TGTGCCAGCAGTTACTCCGTCCGTTTTCTTACCTACGAGCAGTACTTC. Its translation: CASSYSVRFLTYEQYF.

CDR3 nucleotide sequence: TGCGCCAGCAGCCGAGAACGGGGAGAGACCCAGTACTTC. Translating it yields CASSRERGETQYF. The rearrangement uses TRBV5-1 and TRBJ2-5; D is perhaps TRBD2 (5 bases). Trimming shortened V by 4 bases and J by 4 bases, and 11 bases separated the two germline ends. The germline V gene has CDR1 SGHRS and CDR2 YFSETQ. The CDR3 consists of 13 residues. Filled out from reference TRBV5-1 and TRBJ2-5, the complete variable domain reads KAGVTQTPRYLIKTRGQQVTLSCSPISGHRSVSWYQQTPGQGLQFLFEYFSETQRNKGNFPGRFSGRQFSNSRSEMNVSTLELGDSALYLCASSRERGETQYFGPGTRLLVL.

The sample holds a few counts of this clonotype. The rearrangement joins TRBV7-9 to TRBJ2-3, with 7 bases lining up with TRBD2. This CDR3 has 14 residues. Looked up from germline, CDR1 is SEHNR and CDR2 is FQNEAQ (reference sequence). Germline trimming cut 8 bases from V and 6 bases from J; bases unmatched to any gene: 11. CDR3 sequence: CASGKRLAADTQYF. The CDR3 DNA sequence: TGTGCCAGCGGAAAGAGGCTAGCGGCGGATACGCAGTATTTT. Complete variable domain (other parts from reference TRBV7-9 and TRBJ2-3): DTGVSQNPRHKITKRGQNVTFRCDPISEHNRLYWYRQTLGQGPEFLTYFQNEAQLEKSRLLSDRFSAERPKGSFSTLEIQRTEQGDSAMYLCASGKRLAADTQYFGPGTRLTVL.

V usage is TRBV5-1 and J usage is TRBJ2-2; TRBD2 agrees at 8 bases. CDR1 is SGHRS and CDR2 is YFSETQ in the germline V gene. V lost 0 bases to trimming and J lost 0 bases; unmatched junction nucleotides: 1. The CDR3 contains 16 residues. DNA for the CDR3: TGCGCCAGCAGCTTGGCCGGGAGGGCGAACACCGGGGAGCTGTTTTTT. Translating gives CASSLAGRANTGELFF.

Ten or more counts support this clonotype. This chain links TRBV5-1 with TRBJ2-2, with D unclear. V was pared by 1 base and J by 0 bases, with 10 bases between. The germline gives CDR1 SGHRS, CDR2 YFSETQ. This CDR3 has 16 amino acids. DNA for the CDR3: TGCGCCAGCAGCTTGTCAGCAGGCGCGAACACCGGGGAGCTGTTTTTT. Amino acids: CASSLSAGANTGELFF.